This record concerns one TCR beta chain sequence. Its antigen is currently unknown. The sample originates from a study of T-cell reconstitution after alpha-beta-depleted transplantation in children. Whole-study results and caveats: Reported findings indicate that, about two months after transplant, alpha-beta T cells came from several hundred expanded clones, which were derived from non-depleted graft cells. The high TCRbeta diversity at day 60 in some patients came from surviving recipient T cells and thymic progenitors. After one year, T-cell counts and TCRbeta diversity mostly came from new T cells.

A library of TCRbeta sequences, prepared with unique molecular identifiers, was generated. Using its own MiXCR run on the PCR reads, TCRdb lists one record per CDR3 protein. Found here are roughly 220,000 distinct CDR3 sequences, about 8.7% of them singletons; the top ten hold less than 40%. Trimming pared 3 bases from V and 7 bases from J, leaving 16 bases between. The CDR3 spans 15 residues. CDR1 LGHNT and CDR2 FRNRAP come from the germline V gene. The specimen comprised PBMCs, mostly from graft donor cells, sampled 360 days after TCRalphabeta/CD19-depleted stem cell transplant. This chain connects TRBV12-5 to TRBJ2-4, with D perhaps TRBD1 (6 bases). The TCR originated in a male patient between 2 and 10 years old who had a stem cell transplant for acute myeloid leukemia, so the T cells may come from the graft donor. In DNA form, the CDR3 reads TGTGCTAGTGGTTTCCTCGGACAGTATCAGAACATTCAGTACTTC. Its translation: CASGFLGQYQNIQYF.